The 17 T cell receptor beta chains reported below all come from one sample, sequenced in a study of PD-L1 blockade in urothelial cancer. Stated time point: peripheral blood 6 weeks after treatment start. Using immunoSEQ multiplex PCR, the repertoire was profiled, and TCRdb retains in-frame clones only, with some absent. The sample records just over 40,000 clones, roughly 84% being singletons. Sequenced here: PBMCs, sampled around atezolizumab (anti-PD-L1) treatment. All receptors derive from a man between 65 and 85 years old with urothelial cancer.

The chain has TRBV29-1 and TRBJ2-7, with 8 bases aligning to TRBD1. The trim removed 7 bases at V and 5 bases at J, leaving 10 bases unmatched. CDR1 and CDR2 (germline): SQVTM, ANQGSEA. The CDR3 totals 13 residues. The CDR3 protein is CSGGRTGFNEQYF. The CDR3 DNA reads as TGCAGCGGGGGCAGGACAGGGTTCAACGAGCAGTACTTC.

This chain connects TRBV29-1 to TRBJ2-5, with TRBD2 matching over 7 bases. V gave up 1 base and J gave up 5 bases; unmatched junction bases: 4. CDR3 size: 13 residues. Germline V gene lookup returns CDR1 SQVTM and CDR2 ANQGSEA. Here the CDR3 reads CSVEVVGGETQYF. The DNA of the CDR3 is TGCAGCGTTGAAGTGGTGGGAGGGGAGACCCAGTACTTC.

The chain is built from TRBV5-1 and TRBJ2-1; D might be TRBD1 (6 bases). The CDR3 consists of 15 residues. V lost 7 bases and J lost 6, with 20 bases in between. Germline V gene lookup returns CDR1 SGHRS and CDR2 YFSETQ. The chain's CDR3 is CASRKRQDATNEQFF. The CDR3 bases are TGCGCCAGCCGGAAACGACAGGACGCTACCAATGAGCAGTTCTTC.

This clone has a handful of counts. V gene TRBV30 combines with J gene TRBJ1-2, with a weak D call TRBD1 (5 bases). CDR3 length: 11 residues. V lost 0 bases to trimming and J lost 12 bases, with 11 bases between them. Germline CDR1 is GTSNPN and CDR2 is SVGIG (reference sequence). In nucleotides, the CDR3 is TGTGCCTGGAGTGTACTGGGGCGTGACACCTTC. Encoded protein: CAWSVLGRDTF.

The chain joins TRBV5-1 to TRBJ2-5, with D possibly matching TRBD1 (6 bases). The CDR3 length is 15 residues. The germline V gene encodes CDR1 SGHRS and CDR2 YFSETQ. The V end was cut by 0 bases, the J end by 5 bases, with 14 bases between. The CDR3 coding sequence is TGCGCCAGCAGCTTGGACAGGGCGAAGTGGGAGACCCAGTACTTC. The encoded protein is CASSLDRAKWETQYF.

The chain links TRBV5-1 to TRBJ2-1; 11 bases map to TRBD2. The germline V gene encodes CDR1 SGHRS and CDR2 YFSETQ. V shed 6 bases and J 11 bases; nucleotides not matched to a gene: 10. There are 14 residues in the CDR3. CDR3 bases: TGCGCCAGCACGCCCGGGACTAGCGGTTTTCAGCAGTTCTTC. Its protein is CASTPGTSGFQQFF.

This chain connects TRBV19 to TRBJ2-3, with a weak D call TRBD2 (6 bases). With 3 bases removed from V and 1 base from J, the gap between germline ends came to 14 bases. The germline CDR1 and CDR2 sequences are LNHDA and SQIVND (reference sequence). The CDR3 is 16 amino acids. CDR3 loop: CASSIGPGAGTDTQYF. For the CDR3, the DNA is TGTGCCAGTAGTATTGGCCCGGGAGCAGGCACAGATACGCAGTATTTT. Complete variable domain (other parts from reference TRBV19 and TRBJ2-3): DGGITQSPKYLFRKEGQNVTLSCEQNLNHDAMYWYRQDPGQGLRLIYYSQIVNDFQKGDIAEGYSVSREKKESFPLTVTSAQKNPTAFYLCASSIGPGAGTDTQYFGPGTRLTVL.

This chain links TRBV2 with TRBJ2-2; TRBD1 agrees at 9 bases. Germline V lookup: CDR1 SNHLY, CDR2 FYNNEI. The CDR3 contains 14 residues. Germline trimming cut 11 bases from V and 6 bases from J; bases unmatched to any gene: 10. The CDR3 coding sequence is TGTGCCCGCCACGGACAGGGGCGATCCGGGGAGCTGTTTTTT. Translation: CARHGQGRSGELFF.

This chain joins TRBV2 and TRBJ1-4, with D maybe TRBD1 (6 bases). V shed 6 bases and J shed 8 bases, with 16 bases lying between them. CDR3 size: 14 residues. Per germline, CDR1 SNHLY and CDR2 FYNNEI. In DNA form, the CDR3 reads TGTGCCAGCAGATACACAGGGTCAGCCGAAAAACTGTTTTTT. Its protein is CASRYTGSAEKLFF. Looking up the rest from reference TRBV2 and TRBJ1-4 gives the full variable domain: EPEVTQTPSHQVTQMGQEVILRCVPISNHLYFYWYRQILGQKVEFLVSFYNNEISEKSEIFDDQFSVERPDGSNFTLKIRSTKLEDSAMYFCASRYTGSAEKLFFGSGTQLSVL.

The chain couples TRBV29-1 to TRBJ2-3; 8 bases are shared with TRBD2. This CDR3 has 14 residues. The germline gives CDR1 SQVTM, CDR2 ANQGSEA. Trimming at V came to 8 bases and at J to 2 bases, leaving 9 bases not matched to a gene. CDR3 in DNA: TGCAGCATTAGCGGGGAAGGCCTCACAGATACGCAGTATTTT. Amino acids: CSISGEGLTDTQYF.

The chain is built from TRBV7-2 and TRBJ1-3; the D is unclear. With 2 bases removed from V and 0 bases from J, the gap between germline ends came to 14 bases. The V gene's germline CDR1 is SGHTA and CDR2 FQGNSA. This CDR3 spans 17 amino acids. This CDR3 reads CASSLRRPGNSGNTIYF. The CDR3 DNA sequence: TGTGCCAGCAGCTTAAGGAGGCCGGGCAACTCTGGAAACACCATATATTTT.

In nucleotides, the CDR3 is TGTGCCAGCAGCCAAGAAGGAGACTACAACAATGAGCAGTTCTTC. It yields the protein CASSQEGDYNNEQFF. The J gene is TRBJ2-1, the V gene TRBV4-2; TRBD2 might be the D (5 bases). From germline, CDR1 is LGHNA and CDR2 YNFKEQ. The CDR3 sequence is 15 residues long. The V end lost 0 bases, the J end lost 5 bases, and 11 bases lay between the germline ends.

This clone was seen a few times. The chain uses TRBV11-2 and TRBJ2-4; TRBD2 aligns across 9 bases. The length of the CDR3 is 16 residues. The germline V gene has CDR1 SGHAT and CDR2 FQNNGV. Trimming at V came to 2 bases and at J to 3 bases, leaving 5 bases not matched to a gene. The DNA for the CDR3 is TGTGCCAGCAGCTTACCTAGCGGGACCCTCAAAAACATTCAGTACTTC. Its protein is CASSLPSGTLKNIQYF.

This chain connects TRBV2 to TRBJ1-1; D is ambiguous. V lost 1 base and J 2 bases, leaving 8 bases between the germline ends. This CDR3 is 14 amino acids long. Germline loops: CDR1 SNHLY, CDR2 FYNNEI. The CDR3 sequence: CASSEGRGNTEAFF. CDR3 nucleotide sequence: TGTGCCAGCAGTGAAGGAAGAGGCAACACTGAAGCTTTCTTT.

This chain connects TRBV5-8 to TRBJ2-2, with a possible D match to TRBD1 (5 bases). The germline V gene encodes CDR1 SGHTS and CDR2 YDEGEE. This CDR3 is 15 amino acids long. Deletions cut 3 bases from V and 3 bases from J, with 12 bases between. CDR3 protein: CASSSGLSDTGELFF. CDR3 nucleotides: TGTGCCAGCAGCTCAGGGTTGTCGGACACCGGGGAGCTGTTTTTT.

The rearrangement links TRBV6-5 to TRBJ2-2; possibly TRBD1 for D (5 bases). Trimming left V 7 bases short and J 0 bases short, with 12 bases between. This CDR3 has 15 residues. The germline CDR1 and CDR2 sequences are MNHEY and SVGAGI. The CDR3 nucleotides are TGTGCCAGCACCTCTGGGGCTTCGAACACCGGGGAGCTGTTTTTT. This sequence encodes CASTSGASNTGELFF.

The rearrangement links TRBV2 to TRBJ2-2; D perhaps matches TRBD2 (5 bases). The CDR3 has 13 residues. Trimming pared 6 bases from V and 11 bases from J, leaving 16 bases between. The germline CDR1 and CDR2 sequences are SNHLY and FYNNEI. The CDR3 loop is CASSSTSPGELFF. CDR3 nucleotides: TGTGCCAGCAGCTCCACTAGTCCGGGAGAGCTGTTTTTT.